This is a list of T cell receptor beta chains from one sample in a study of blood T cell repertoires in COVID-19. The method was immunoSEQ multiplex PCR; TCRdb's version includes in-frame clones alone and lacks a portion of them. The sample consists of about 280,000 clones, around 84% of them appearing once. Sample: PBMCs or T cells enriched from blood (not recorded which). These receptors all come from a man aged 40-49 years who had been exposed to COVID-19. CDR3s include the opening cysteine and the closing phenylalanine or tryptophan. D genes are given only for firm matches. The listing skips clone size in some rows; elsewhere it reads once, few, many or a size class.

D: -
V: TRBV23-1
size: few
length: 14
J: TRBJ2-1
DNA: TGCGCCAGCAGTCTCACACCAGGGGGAGGTCCGGGGTTCTTC
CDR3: CASSLTPGGGPGFF

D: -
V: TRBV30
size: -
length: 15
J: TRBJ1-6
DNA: TGTGCCCTGGAAAGAGGGAGCTCCTATAATTCACCCCTCCACTTT
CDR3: CALERGSSYNSPLHF

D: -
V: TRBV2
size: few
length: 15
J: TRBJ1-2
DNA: TGTGCCAGCAGTGCTCGTCAGAGGAGCGGCTATGGCTACACCTTC
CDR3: CASSARQRSGYGYTF

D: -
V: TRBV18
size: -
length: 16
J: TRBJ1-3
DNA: TGTGCCAGCTCACCCCGGACACCGAGCTCTGGAAACACCATATATTTT
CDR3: CASSPRTPSSGNTIYF

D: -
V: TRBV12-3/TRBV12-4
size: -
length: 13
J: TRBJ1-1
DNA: TGTGCCAGCAGTATGCGACAGTGGGCTGAAGCTTTCTTT
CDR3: CASSMRQWAEAFF

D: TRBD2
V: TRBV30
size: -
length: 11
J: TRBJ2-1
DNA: TGTGCCTGGGGGAGGGGATATGAGCAGTTCTTC
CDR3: CAWGRGYEQFF

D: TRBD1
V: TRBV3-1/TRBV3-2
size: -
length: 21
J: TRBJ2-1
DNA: TGTGCCAGCAGCCCATACAAGAACAGGGGTCGCCAACGTCTCTCCTACAATGAGCAGTTCTTC
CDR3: CASSPYKNRGRQRLSYNEQFF

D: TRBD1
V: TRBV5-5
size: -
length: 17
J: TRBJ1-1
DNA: TGTGCCAGCAGCCAAGTGGGGACAGCTAGGATGAACACTGAAGCTTTCTTT
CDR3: CASSQVGTARMNTEAFF

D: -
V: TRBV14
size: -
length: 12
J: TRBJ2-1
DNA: TGTGCCAGCCGACAGGCTGGTCCTGAGCAGTTCTTC
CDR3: CASRQAGPEQFF

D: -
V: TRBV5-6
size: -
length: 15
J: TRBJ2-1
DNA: TGTGCCAGCAGTTCCAGGGTGAGGTTTCGCAATGAGCAGTTCTTC
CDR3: CASSSRVRFRNEQFF

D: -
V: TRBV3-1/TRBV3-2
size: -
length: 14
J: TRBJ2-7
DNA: TGTGCCAGCAGCCAAGTAGGAGCGGTTTACGAGCAGTACTTC
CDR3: CASSQVGAVYEQYF

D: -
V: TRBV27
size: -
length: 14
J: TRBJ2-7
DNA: TGTGCCAGCAGTTTGGGACAACCCCTATACGAGCAGTACTTC
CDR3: CASSLGQPLYEQYF

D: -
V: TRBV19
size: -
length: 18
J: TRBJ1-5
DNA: TGTGCCAGTAGTATAGAACACCCGGGACATTCGGGCAATCAGCCCCAGCATTTT
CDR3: CASSIEHPGHSGNQPQHF

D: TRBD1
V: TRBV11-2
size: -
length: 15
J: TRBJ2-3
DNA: TGTGCCAGCAGCCCCAGGGGGCACAACACAGATACGCAGTATTTT
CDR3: CASSPRGHNTDTQYF

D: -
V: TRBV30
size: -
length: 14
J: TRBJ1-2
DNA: TGTGCCTGGAGTGTATCCCAAAGAACCCAGGGCTACACCTTC
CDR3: CAWSVSQRTQGYTF

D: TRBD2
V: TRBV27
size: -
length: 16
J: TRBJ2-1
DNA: TGTGCCAGCAGTCGACTAGCGGGAGATAGGGGCAATGAGCAGTTCTTC
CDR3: CASSRLAGDRGNEQFF

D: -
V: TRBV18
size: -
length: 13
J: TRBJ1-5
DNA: TGTGCCAGCTCACCCCCCGCGGGCCAGCCCCAGCATTTT
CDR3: CASSPPAGQPQHF

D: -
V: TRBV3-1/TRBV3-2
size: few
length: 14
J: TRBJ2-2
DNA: TGTGCCAGCAGCTCAATTGGACTTATCGGGGAGCTGTTTTTT
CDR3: CASSSIGLIGELFF

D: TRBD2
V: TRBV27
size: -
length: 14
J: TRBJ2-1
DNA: TGTGCCAGCGCGGCTAGCGGGAGGGCCAATGAGCAGTTCTTC
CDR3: CASAASGRANEQFF

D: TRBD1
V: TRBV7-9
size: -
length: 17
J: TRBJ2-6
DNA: TGTGCCAGCAGCTGGGACAGGCTACGCTCTGGGGCCAACGTCCTGACTTTC
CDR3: CASSWDRLRSGANVLTF

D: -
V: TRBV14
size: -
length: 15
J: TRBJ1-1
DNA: TGTGCCAGCAGCCAAGCCCTTTTCGCGGGAACTGAAGCTTTCTTT
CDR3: CASSQALFAGTEAFF

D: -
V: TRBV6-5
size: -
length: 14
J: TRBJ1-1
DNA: TGTGCCAGCAGTTACTCGACTCGGAACACTGAAGCTTTCTTT
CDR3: CASSYSTRNTEAFF

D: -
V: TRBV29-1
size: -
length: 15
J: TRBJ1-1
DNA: TGCAGCGTTGTCTGGTTACCAAAAGGGGCCACTGAAGCTTTCTTT
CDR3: CSVVWLPKGATEAFF

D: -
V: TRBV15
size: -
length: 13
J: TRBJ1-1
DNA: TGTGCCACCAGCTACGGCCCGGGGGCTGAAGCTTTCTTT
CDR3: CATSYGPGAEAFF

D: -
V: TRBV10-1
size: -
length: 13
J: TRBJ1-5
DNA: TGCGCCAGCAGTCCGGGAGGCAATCAGCCCCAGCATTTT
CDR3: CASSPGGNQPQHF

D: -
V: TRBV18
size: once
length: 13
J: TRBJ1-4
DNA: TGTGCCAGCTCACCACGGATGGAGGAAAAACTGTTTTTT
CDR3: CASSPRMEEKLFF

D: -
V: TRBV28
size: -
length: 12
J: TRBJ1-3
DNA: TGTGCCAGCAGTTTTTACGGGGGCACCATATATTTT
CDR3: CASSFYGGTIYF

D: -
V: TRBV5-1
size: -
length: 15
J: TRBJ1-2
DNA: TGCGCCAGCAGCTTCCAAAGGGCAGGGGACTATGGCTACACCTTC
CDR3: CASSFQRAGDYGYTF

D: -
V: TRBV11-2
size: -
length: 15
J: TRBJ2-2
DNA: TGTGCCAGCAGATCGTGGCAGTTAAACACCGGGGAGCTGTTTTTT
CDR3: CASRSWQLNTGELFF

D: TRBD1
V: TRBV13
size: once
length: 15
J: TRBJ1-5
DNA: TGTGCCAGCAGCCTCGGAGGGGGCGTGGTTCAGCCCCAGCATTTT
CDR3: CASSLGGGVVQPQHF

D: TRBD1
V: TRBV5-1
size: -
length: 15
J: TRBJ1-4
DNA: TGCGCCAGCAGCTTCGGGACAGGGGGAGGTGAAAAACTGTTTTTT
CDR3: CASSFGTGGGEKLFF

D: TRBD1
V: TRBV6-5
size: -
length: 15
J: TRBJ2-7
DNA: TGTGCCATTCGACGTGGGGGGACAGGTTCCTACGAGCAGTACTTC
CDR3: CAIRRGGTGSYEQYF

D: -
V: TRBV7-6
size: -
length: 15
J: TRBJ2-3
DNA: TGTGCCAGCAGCTTTCATGAGCGGCACACAGATACGCAGTATTTT
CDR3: CASSFHERHTDTQYF

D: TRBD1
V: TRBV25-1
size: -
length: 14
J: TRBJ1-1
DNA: TGTGCCAGCAGGGAGCAGGGGGGCAACACTGAAGCTTTCTTT
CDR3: CASREQGGNTEAFF

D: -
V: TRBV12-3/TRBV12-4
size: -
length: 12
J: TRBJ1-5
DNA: TGTGCCAGCAGACAGGGTCCGGGTACCCAGCATTTT
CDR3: CASRQGPGTQHF

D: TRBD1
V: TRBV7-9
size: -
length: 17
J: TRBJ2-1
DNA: TGTGCCAGCAGCTTAGATCGTGGGGACAGGGGATACAATGAGCAGTTCTTC
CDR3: CASSLDRGDRGYNEQFF

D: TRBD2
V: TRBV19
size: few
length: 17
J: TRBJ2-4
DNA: TGTGCCAGTAGTATAAATTTTCTGGGCGCGGGAGAAAACATTCAGTACTTC
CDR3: CASSINFLGAGENIQYF

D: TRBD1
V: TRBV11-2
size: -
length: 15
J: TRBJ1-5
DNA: TGTGCCAGCAGCCCTGGGACAGCTAGCAATCAGCCCCAGCATTTT
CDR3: CASSPGTASNQPQHF

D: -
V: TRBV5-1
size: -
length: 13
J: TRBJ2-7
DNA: TGCGCCAGCAGCGACTCCGGGACAAAAGAGCAGTACTTC
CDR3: CASSDSGTKEQYF

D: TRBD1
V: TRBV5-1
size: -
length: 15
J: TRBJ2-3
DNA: TGCGCCAGCAGCGTACAGGGGACAGTCACAGATACGCAGTATTTT
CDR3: CASSVQGTVTDTQYF

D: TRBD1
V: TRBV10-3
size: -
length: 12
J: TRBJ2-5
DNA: TGTGCCATCAGGACAGGGCAAGAGACCCAGTACTTC
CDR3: CAIRTGQETQYF

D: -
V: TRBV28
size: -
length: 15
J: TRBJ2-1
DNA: TGTGCCAGCGGAGGAAGACGGAGCTCCTACAATGAGCAGTTCTTC
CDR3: CASGGRRSSYNEQFF

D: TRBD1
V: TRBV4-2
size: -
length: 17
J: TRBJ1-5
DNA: TGTGCCAGCAGCCAGACGGTACCGGGACAGGTGAATCAGCCCCAGCATTTT
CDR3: CASSQTVPGQVNQPQHF

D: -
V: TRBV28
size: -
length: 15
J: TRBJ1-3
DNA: TGTGCCAGCAGGGGCCGGGGGACCTCTGGAAACACCATATATTTT
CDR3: CASRGRGTSGNTIYF

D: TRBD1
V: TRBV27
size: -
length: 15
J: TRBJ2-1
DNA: TGTGCCAGCCAAACCGGGACAGGATTGAACAATGAGCAGTTCTTC
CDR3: CASQTGTGLNNEQFF

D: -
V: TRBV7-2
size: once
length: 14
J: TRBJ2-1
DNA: TGTGCCAGCAGCTCAGGGGGGTCCTACAATGAGCAGTTCTTC
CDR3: CASSSGGSYNEQFF

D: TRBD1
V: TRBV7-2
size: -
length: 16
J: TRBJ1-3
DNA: TGTGCCAGCAGGGATACAGGGGGAATATCTGGAAACACCATATATTTT
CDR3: CASRDTGGISGNTIYF

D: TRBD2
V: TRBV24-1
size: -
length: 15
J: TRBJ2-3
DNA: TGTGCCACCAGCGGTAGCGGGAGCTCGGCAGATACGCAGTATTTT
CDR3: CATSGSGSSADTQYF

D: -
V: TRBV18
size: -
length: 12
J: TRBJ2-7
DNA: TGTGCCAGCTCAGGACAGTTCTACGAGCAGTACTTC
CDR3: CASSGQFYEQYF

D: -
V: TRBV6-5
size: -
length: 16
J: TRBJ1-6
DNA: TGTGCCAGCAGTTGGGAGGGAGGCTCCTATAATTCACCCCTCCACTTT
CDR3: CASSWEGGSYNSPLHF

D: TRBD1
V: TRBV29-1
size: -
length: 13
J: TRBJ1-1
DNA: TGCAGCGTGAGACAGGGATTGGACACTGAAGCTTTCTTT
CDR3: CSVRQGLDTEAFF

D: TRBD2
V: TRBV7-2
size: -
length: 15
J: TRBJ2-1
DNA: TGTGCCAGCAGCTTTGCGGGAGTTCGGGGCAATGAGCAGTTCTTC
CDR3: CASSFAGVRGNEQFF

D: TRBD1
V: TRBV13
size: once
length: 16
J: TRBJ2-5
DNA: TGTGCCAGCAGCACACGCCTGACAGGGTACCAAGAGACCCAGTACTTC
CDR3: CASSTRLTGYQETQYF

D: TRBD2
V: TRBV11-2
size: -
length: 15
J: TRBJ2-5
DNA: TGTGCCAGCAGCTTTTCGGCGGGGGGCCAAGAGACCCAGTACTTC
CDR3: CASSFSAGGQETQYF

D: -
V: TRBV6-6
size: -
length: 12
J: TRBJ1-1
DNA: TGTGCCAGCAGTTACTTGACAGTTGAAGCTTTCTTT
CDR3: CASSYLTVEAFF

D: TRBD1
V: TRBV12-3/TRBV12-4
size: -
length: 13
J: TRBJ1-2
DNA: TGTGCCAGCAGCCGGGACAGTCCCCATGGCTACACCTTC
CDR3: CASSRDSPHGYTF